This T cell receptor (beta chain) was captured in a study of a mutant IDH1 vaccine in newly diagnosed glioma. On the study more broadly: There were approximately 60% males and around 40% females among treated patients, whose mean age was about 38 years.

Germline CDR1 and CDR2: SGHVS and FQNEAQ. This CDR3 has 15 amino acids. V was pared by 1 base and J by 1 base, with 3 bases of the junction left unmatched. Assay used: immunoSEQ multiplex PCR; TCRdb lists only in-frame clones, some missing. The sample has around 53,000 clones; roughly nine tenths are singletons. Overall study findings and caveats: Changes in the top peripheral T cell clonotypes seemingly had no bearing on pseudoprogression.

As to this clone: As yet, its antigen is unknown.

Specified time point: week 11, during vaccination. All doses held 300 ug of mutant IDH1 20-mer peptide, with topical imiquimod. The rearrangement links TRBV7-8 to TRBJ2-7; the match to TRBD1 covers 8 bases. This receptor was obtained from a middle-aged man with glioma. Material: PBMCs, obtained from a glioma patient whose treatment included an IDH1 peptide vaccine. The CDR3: CASSLVQGVSYEQYF. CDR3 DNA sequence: TGTGCCAGCAGCTTAGTACAGGGGGTATCCTACGAGCAGTACTTC.